This T cell receptor beta chain was identified during a study of blood T cell repertoires in COVID-19. The overall study: COVID-19 samples collected from the United States, Italy and Spain covered acute and convalescent phases. T cells, B-cell-depleted T cells, or PBMCs provided the cDNA or gDNA that served as material.

Individuals drawn from approximately 22 US areas were roughly 18 to 95 years old. Clinical histories supplied by participants themselves formed the basis of cohort assignment. Using immunoSEQ multiplex PCR, the repertoire was profiled, and TCRdb retains in-frame clones only, with some absent. The sample includes around 130,000 clones, roughly 89% of them seen just once. Trimming pared 8 bases from V and 7 bases from J, leaving 18 bases between. Germline loops: CDR1 MNHEY, CDR2 SMNVEV (reference sequence). The CDR3 covers 14 residues. The sample comprised PBMCs or T cells enriched from blood (not recorded which). The V and J genes are TRBV27 and TRBJ1-5; a possible D gene is TRBD1 (6 bases). This TCR was sampled from a woman between 25 and 40 years old who had recovered from COVID-19. The CDR3 here is CASGDIYIGQPQHF. Written as DNA, the CDR3 is TGTGCCAGCGGGGACATCTACATAGGGCAGCCCCAGCATTTT.